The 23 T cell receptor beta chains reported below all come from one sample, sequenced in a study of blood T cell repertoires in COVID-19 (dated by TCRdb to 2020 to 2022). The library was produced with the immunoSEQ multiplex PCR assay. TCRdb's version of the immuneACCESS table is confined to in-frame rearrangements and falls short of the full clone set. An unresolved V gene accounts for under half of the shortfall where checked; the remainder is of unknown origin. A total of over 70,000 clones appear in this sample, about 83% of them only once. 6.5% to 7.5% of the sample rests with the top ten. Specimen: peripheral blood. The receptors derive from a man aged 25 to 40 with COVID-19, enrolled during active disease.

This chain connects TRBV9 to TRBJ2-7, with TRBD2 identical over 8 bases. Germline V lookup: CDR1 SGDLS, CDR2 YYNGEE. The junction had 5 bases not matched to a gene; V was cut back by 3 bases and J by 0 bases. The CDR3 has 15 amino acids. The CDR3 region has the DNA TGTGCCAGCAGCGGCGGGGGGATCAGCTCCTACGAGCAGTACTTC. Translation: CASSGGGISSYEQYF.

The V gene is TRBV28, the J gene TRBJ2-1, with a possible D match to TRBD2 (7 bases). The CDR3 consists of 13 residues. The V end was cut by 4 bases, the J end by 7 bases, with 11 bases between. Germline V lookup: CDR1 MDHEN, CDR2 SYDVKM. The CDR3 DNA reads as TGTGCCAGCAGTTCCGGGGGGCGGAATGAGCAGTTCTTC. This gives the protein CASSSGGRNEQFF.

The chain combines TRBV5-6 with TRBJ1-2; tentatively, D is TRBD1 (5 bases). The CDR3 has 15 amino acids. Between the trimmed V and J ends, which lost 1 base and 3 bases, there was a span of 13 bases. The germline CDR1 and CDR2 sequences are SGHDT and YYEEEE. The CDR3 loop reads CASSLRSGGYYGYTF. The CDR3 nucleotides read TGTGCCAGCAGCTTGAGGTCGGGGGGTTACTATGGCTACACCTTC.

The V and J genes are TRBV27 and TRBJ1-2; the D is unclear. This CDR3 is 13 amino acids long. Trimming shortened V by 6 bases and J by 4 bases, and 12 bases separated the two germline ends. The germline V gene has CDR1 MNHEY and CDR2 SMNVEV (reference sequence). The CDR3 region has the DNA TGTGCCAGCAGCGGCGGCTTTGGCTATGGCTACACCTTC. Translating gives CASSGGFGYGYTF.

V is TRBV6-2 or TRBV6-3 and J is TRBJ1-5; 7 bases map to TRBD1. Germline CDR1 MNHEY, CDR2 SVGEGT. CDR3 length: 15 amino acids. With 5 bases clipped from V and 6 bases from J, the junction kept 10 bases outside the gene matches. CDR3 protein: CASSDLTGQSQPQHF. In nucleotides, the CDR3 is TGTGCCAGCAGTGACCTGACAGGGCAGTCTCAGCCCCAGCATTTT.

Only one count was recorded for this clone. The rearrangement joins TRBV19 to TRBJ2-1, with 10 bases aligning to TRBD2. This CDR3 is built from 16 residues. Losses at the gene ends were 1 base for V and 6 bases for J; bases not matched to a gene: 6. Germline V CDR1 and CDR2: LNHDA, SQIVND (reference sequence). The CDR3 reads CASSIGASGRGNEQFF. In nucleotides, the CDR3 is TGTGCCAGTAGTATAGGGGCTAGCGGGAGAGGCAATGAGCAGTTCTTC.

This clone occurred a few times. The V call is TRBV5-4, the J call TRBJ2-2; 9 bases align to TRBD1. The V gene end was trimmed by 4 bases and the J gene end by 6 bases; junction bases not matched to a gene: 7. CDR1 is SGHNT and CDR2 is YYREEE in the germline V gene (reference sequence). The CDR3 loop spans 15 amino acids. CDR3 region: CASSPGQGKAGELFF. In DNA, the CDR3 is TGTGCCAGCAGCCCGGGACAGGGCAAAGCCGGGGAGCTGTTTTTT.

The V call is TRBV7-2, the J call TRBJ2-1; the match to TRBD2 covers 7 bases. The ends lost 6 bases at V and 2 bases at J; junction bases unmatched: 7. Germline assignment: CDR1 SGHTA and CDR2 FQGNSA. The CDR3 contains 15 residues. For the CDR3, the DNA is TGTGCCAGCAGATTTCCTAGCGGCACCTACAATGAGCAGTTCTTC. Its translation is CASRFPSGTYNEQFF.

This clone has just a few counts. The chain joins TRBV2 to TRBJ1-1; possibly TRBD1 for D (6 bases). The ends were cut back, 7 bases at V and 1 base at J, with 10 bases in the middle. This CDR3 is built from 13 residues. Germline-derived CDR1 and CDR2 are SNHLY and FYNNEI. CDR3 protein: CASKKGENTEAFF. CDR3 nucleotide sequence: TGTGCCAGCAAGAAGGGGGAGAACACTGAAGCTTTCTTT. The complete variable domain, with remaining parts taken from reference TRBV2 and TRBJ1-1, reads EPEVTQTPSHQVTQMGQEVILRCVPISNHLYFYWYRQILGQKVEFLVSFYNNEISEKSEIFDDQFSVERPDGSNFTLKIRSTKLEDSAMYFCASKKGENTEAFFGQGTRLTVV.

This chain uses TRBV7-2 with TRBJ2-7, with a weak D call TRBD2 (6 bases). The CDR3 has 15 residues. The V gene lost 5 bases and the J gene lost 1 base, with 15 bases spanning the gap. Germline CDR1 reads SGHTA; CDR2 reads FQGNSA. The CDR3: CASSITRGRSYEQYF. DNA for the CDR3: TGTGCCAGCAGCATAACGCGGGGTAGGTCCTACGAGCAGTACTTC. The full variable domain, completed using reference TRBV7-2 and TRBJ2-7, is GAGVSQSPSNKVTEKGKDVELRCDPISGHTALYWYRQSLGQGLEFLIYFQGNSAPDKSGLPSDRFSAERTGGSVSTLTIQRTQQEDSAVYLCASSITRGRSYEQYFGPGTRLTVT.

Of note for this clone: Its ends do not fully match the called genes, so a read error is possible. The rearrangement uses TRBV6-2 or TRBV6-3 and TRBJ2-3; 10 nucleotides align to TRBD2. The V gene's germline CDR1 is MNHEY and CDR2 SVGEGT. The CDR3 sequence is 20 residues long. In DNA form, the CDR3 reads TGTGCCAGCAGTTACTCAGGCACGGGGGAAGCTAGCGGGAGCATAGATACGCAGTATTTT. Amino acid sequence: CASSYSGTGEASGSIDTQYF.

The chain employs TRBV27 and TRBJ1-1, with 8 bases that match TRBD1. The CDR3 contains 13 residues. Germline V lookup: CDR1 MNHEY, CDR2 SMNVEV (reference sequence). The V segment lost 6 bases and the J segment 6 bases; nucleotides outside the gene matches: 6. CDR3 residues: CASRRTGIPEAFF. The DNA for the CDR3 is TGTGCCAGCAGGAGGACAGGGATCCCTGAAGCTTTCTTT.

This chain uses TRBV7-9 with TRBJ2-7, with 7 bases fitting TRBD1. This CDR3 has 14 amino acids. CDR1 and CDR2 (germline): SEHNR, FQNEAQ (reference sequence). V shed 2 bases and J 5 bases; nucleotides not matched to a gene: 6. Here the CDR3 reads CASSLYRGADEQYF. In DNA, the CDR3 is TGTGCCAGCAGCTTATACAGGGGTGCGGACGAGCAGTACTTC.

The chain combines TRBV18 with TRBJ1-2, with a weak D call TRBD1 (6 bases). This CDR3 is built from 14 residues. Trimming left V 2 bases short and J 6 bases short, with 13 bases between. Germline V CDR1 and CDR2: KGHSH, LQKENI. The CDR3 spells CASSPNRASDGYTF. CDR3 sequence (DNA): TGTGCCAGCTCACCAAACAGGGCTTCGGATGGCTACACCTTC.

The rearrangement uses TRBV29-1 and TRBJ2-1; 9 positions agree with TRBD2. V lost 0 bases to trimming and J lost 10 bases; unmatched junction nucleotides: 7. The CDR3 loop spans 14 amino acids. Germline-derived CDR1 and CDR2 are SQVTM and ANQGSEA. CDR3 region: CSVEEAGGRYEQFF. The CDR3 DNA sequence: TGCAGCGTTGAAGAGGCGGGAGGGCGATACGAGCAGTTCTTC.

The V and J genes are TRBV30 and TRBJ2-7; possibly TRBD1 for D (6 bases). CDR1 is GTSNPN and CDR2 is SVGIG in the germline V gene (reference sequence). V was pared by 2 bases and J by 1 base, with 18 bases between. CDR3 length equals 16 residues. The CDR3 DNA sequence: TGTGCCTGGAGTTTCGCAAGGGGGTCAAAGTCCTACGAGCAGTACTTC. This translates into CAWSFARGSKSYEQYF.

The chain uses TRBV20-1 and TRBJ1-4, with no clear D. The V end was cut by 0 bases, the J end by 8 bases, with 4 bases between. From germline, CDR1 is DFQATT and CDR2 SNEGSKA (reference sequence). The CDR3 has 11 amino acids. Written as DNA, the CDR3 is TGCAGTGCTAGAGATCAGGAAAAACTGTTTTTT. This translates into CSARDQEKLFF.

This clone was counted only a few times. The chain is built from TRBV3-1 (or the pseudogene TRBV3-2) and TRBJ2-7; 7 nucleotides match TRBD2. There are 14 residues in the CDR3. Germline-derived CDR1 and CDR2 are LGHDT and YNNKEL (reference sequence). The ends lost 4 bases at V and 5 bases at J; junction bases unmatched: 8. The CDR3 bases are TGTGCCAGCAGCCCGAGGACAAGCGGGGACGAGCAGTACTTC. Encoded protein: CASSPRTSGDEQYF.

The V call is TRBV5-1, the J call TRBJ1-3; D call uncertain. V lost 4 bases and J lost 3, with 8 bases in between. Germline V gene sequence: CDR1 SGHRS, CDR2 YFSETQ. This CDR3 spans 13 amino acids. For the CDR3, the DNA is TGCGCCAGCAGCCTCCACAATGGAAACACCATATATTTT. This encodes CASSLHNGNTIYF.

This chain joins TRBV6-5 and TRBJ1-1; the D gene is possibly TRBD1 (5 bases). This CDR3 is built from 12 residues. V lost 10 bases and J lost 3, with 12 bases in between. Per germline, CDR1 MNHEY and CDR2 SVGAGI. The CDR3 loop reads CATRALYTEAFF. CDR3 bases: TGTGCCACCAGGGCCCTCTACACTGAAGCTTTCTTT.

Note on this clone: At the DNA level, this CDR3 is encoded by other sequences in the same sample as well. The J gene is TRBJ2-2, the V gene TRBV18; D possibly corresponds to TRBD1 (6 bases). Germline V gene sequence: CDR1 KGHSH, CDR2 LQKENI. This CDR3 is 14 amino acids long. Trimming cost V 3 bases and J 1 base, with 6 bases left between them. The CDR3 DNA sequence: TGTGCCAGCTCACCGACAGGGAACACCGGGGAGCTGTTTTTT. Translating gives CASSPTGNTGELFF.

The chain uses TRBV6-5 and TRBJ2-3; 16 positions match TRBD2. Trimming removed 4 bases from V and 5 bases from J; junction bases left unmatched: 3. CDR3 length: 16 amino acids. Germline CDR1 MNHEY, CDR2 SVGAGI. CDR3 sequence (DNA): TGTGCCAGCAGTTCGGGACTAGCGGGAGGGCGAGATACGCAGTATTTT. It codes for CASSSGLAGGRDTQYF.

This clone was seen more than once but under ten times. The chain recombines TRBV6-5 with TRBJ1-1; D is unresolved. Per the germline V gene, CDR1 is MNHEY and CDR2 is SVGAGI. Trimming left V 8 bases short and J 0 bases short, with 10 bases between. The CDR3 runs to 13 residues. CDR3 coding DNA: TGTGCCAGCTCCAGTACAGTGAACACTGAAGCTTTCTTT. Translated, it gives CASSSTVNTEAFF.